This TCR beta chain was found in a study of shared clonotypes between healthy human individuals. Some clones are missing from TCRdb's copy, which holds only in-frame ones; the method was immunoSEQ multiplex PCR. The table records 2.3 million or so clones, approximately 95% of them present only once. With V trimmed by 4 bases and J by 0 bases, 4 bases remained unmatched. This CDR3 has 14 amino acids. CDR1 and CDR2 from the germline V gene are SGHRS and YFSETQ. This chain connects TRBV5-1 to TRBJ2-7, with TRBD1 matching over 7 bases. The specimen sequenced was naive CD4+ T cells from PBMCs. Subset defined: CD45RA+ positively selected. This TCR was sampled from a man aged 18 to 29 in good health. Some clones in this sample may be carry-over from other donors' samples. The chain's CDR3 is CASSMRDSSYEQYF. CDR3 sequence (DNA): TGCGCCAGCAGCATGAGGGACAGCTCCTACGAGCAGTACTTC.